This T cell receptor (beta chain) is from a study of blood T cell repertoires in COVID-19. As for the study in general: Spain, Italy and the United States supplied samples that represented acute and convalescent COVID-19. Sample material is recorded as cDNA or gDNA derived from T cells, B-cell-depleted T cells, or PBMCs.

Those enrolled, adults aged roughly 18 to 100 years, came from about 24 US areas. Germline V CDR1 and CDR2: KGHSH, LQKENI. The CDR3 length is 16 residues. J was trimmed by 1 base and V by 6 bases; bases with no gene match: 9. The table came from immunoSEQ multiplex PCR; TCRdb's copy has only in-frame clones and leaves some out. The sample contains 250,000 to 300,000 clones, around 90% of which appear only once. The sequenced sample was PBMCs or T cells enriched from blood (not recorded which). The rearrangement links TRBV18 to TRBJ2-3, with TRBD1 matching over 8 bases. The sequence derives from a woman between 35 and 50 years old who had recovered from COVID-19. The CDR3 DNA is TGTGCCAGCTCGTCCGACAGGGGCCTGCGCACAGATACGCAGTATTTT. It codes for CASSSDRGLRTDTQYF.